This T cell receptor beta chain was sequenced during a study of T cells in Graves' hyperthyroidism and ophthalmopathy. Across the whole study: Before any treatment, at initial diagnosis, peripheral blood was collected.

Germline trimming cut 4 bases from V and 6 bases from J; bases unmatched to any gene: 5. CDR3 length equals 14 residues. Germline CDR1 and CDR2: SGHRS and YFSETQ. Absent ophthalmopathy progression within 18 months defined stable Graves' hyperthyroidism. Patients aged 18 to 65 had newly diagnosed hyperthyroidism lasting under 2 months. Source material for PBMCs was more than 7.5 ml fresh peripheral blood. RNA transcripts provided the source from which TCR beta CDR3 regions were amplified. In the first-round RT-PCR of the TCR CDR3, the HTBI primer set was used. TCRdb reprocessed the multiplex PCR reads via MiXCR and lists one record per CDR3 protein. The table lists 210,000 or so distinct CDR3 sequences, about a sixth of them singletons. This clonotype has a count of ten or more.

Specimen: blood. The receptor was isolated from a middle-aged man with Graves' hyperthyroidism. This chain joins TRBV5-1 and TRBJ1-4; the match to TRBD1 covers 8 bases. The CDR3 nucleotides read TGCGCCAGCAGCCCGGGACAGGAGTATGAAAAACTGTTTTTT. This gives the protein CASSPGQEYEKLFF.